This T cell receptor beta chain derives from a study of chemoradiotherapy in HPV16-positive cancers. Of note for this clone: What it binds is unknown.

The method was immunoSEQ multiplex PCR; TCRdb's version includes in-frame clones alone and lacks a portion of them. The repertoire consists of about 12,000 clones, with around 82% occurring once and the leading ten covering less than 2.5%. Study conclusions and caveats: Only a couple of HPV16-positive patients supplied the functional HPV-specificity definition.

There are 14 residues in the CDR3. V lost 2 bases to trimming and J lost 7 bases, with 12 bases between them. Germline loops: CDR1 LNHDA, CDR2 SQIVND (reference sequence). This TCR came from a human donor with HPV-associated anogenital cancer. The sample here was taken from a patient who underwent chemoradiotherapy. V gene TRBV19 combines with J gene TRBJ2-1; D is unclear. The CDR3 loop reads CASSIYLNANEQFF. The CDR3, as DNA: TGTGCCAGTAGTATATACCTGAACGCTAATGAGCAGTTCTTC.